This T cell receptor beta chain is drawn from a study of OX40 agonist ivuxolimab in advanced cancers. The wider study: Two patients with cutaneous melanoma and one with hepatocellular carcinoma, three in total, showed partial responses. Study observations and caveats: Antigens targeted by the expanded peripheral T cells were not determined.

The assay was immunoSEQ multiplex PCR, and TCRdb's table has in-frame clones only and misses some. This table holds tens of thousands of clones, approximately 94% found once. Germline-derived CDR1 and CDR2 are SGDLS and YYNGEE. The CDR3 length is 12 residues. The V and J ends lost 2 bases and 7 bases respectively, with 6 bases between them. For this clone: Its cognate antigen is unknown.

Cycle 7 day 1, cycle 4 day 1, and baseline were the timepoints at which blood was sampled. The sequence derives from an adult with an advanced solid tumor such as melanoma, head and neck, liver or kidney cancer. The chain is built from TRBV9 and TRBJ2-2; D gene ambiguous. Material: CD4+ or CD8+ T cells sorted from blood, obtained in a trial of the OX40 agonist ivuxolimab. The CDR3 DNA follows: TGTGCCAGCAGCGTTTTAGGCGGGGAGCTGTTTTTT. Protein product: CASSVLGGELFF.